This TCR beta chain was recovered during a study of blood T cell repertoires in COVID-19. Shortly before study entry, within 2 weeks, exposed participants had met a COVID-19 case. Method: immunoSEQ multiplex PCR; TCRdb's copy keeps in-frame clones and lacks some. Counted here are around 330,000 clones, 85% occurring once; the ten biggest clones make up around 1.8%. Germline V gene lookup returns CDR1 LNHDA and CDR2 SQIVND (reference sequence). Unmatched junction bases numbered 12, after V lost 6 bases and J lost 7 bases. The CDR3 is made up of 14 amino acids. Source material: PBMCs or T cells enriched from blood (not recorded which). The V gene is TRBV19, the J gene TRBJ2-7; 7 bases align to TRBD1. The sequence was collected from a woman in her twenties or thirties who had been exposed to COVID-19. The CDR3 DNA reads as TGTGCCAGTAGGGCGGACAGGCGGGCAAGGGAGCAGTACTTC. It yields the protein CASRADRRAREQYF.